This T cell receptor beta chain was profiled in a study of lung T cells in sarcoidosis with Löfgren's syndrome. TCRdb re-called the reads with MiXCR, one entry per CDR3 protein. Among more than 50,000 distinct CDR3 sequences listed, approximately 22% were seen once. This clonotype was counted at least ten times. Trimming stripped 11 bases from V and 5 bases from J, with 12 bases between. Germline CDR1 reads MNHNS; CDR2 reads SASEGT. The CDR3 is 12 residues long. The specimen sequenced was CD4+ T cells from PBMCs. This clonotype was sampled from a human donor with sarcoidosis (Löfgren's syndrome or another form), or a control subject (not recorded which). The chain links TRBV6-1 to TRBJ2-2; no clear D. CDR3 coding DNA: TGTGCCTCTCTAAAACCGACCGGGGAGCTGTTTTTT. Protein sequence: CASLKPTGELFF.